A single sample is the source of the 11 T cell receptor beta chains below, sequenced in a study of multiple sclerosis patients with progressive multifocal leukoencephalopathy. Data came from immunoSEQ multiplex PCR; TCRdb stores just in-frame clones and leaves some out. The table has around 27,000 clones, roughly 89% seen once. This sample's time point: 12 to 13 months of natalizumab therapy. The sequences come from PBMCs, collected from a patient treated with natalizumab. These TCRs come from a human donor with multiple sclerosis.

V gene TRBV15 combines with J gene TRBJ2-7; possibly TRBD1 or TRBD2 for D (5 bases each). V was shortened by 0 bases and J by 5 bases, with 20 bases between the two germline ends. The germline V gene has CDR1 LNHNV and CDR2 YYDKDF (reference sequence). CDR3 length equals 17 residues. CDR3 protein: CATSRDLGEGLSDEQYF. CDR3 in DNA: TGTGCCACCAGCAGAGACTTAGGGGAAGGGCTTAGCGACGAGCAGTACTTC.

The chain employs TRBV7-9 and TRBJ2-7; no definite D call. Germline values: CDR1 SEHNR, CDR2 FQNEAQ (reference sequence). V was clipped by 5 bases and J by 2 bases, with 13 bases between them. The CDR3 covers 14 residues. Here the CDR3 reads CASSPNRMAYEQYF. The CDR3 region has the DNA TGTGCCAGCAGCCCGAACCGGATGGCCTACGAGCAGTACTTC. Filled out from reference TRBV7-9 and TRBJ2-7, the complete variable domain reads DTGVSQNPRHKITKRGQNVTFRCDPISEHNRLYWYRQTLGQGPEFLTYFQNEAQLEKSRLLSDRFSAERPKGSFSTLEIQRTEQGDSAMYLCASSPNRMAYEQYFGPGTRLTVT.

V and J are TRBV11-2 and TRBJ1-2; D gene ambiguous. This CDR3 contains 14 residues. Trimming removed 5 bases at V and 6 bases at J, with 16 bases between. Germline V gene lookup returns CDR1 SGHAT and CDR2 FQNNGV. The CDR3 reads CASSLQTRPNGYTF. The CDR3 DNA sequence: TGTGCCAGCAGCCTCCAGACCCGGCCGAATGGCTACACCTTC. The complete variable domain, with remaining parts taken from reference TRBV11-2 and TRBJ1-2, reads EAGVAQSPRYKIIEKRQSVAFWCNPISGHATLYWYQQILGQGPKLLIQFQNNGVVDDSQLPKDRFSAERLKGVDSTLKIQPAKLEDSAVYLCASSLQTRPNGYTFGSGTRLTVV.

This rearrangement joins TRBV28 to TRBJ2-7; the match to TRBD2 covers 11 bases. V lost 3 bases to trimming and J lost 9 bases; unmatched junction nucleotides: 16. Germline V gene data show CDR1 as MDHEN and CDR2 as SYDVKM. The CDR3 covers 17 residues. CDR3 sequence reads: CASSLVRAALAGAMQYF. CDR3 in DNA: TGTGCCAGCAGTTTGGTTCGAGCGGCACTAGCGGGGGCGATGCAGTACTTC.

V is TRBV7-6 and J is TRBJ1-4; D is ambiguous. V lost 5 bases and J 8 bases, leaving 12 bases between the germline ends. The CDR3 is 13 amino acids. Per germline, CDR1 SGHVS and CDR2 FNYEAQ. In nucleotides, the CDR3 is TGTGCCAGCAGCCAAGGGATGCGAGAAAAACTGTTTTTT. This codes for CASSQGMREKLFF.

The CDR3 reads CASSSPGGHEQFF. The CDR3 coding sequence is TGTGCCAGCAGCTCCCCCGGGGGCCATGAGCAGTTCTTC. The genes are TRBV27 and TRBJ2-1; D might be TRBD1 or TRBD2, each matching 6 bases. Looked up from germline, CDR1 is MNHEY and CDR2 is SMNVEV (reference sequence). This CDR3 has 13 amino acids. V gave up 6 bases and J gave up 8 bases, with 14 bases separating them.

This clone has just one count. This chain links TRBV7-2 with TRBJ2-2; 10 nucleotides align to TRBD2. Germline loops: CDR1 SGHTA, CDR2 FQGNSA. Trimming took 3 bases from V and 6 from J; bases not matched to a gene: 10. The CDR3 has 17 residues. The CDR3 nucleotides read TGTGCCAGCAGCTTTTTAGCGGGGGGACTAGGGGCCGGGGAGCTGTTTTTT. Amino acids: CASSFLAGGLGAGELFF.

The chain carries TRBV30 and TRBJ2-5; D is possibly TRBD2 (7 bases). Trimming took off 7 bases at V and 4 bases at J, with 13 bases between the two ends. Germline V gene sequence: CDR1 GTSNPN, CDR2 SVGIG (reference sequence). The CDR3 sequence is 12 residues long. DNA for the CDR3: TGTGCCTCCCGCGGGGGCGCAGAGACCCAGTACTTC. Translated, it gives CASRGGAETQYF.

The CDR3 sequence: CASSPKASGGLDEQYF. CDR3 nucleotide sequence: TGCGCCAGCAGCCCGAAGGCTAGCGGGGGGTTGGACGAGCAGTACTTC. The genes are TRBV4-3 and TRBJ2-7; the match to TRBD2 covers 11 bases. With 4 bases clipped from V and 5 bases from J, the junction kept 10 bases outside the gene matches. Germline assignment: CDR1 LGHNA and CDR2 YSLEER. The CDR3 consists of 16 residues.

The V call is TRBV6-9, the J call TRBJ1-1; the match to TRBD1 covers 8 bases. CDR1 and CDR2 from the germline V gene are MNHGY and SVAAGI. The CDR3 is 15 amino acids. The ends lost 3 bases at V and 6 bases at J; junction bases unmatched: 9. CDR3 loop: CASSYDGQGKPEAFF. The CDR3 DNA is TGTGCCAGCAGTTACGACGGACAGGGTAAACCTGAAGCTTTCTTT.

CDR3 protein: CASSRTGNTEAFF. CDR3 nucleotides: TGCGCCAGCAGCCGGACAGGGAACACTGAAGCTTTCTTT. The V call is TRBV4-1, the J call TRBJ1-1, with 7 bases fitting TRBD1. Germline CDR1 is MGHRA and CDR2 is YSYEKL. This CDR3 has 13 residues. J lost 1 base, V lost 4 bases, and 0 bases had no gene match.